One T cell receptor (beta chain) is described in this entry. The data were obtained in a study of cytomegalovirus exposure and HLA in healthy donors. Primers included in the PCR were 60 Vbeta and 13 Jbeta primers. Repertoires were generated with immunoSEQ multiplex PCR, while TCRdb's copy carries only in-frame clones and drops some. The sample has some 95,000 clones; over 75% are singletons. This CDR3 is 13 amino acids long. V lost 1 base and J lost 6, with 7 bases in between. The germline V gene has CDR1 LGHNA and CDR2 YSLEER. The clonotype comes from a man aged 45 to 65 in good health and CMV-seropositive. Input material: PBMCs. The V call is TRBV4-3, the J call TRBJ1-5; D gene unclear. The DNA for the CDR3 is TGCGCCAGCAGCCAAGCCCTGAGTCAGCCCCAGCATTTT. Translation: CASSQALSQPQHF.